This is a list of T cell receptor beta chains from one sample in a study of cytomegalovirus exposure and HLA in healthy donors. This table comes from immunoSEQ multiplex PCR, and its TCRdb copy is limited to in-frame clones, with some not included. Of some 150,000 clones in the sample, around 80% were seen once. Sequences were obtained from PBMCs. Every receptor here comes from a man younger than 35 in good health and CMV-seropositive. Both conserved end residues are part of each CDR3. A D gene is named only where the DNA matches it firmly. Some rows mark clone size as missing; the rest say once, few, many or name a class of expanded clone.

v_call	j_call	d_call	clone_size	cdr3_nt	cdr3_aa
TRBV27	TRBJ2-1	-	once	TGTGCCAGCAGACCGCAGGGGATGGGGCACAATGAGCAGTTCTTC	CASRPQGMGHNEQFF
TRBV6-1	TRBJ1-1	-	few	TGTGCCAGCAGTGAACGGGGGGGAATGAACACTGAAGCTTTCTTT	CASSERGGMNTEAFF
TRBV2	TRBJ2-5	TRBD2	-	TGTGCCAGCAGTCTAGCGGAGGAAGAGACCCAGTACTTC	CASSLAEEETQYF
TRBV2	TRBJ2-5	TRBD2	-	TGTGCCAGCAGTGAAGCCCGACTAGCGGGAGAGACCCAGTACTTC	CASSEARLAGETQYF
TRBV18	TRBJ2-7	-	-	TGTGCCAGCTCACCAGTTAGCCACTACGAGCAGTACTTC	CASSPVSHYEQYF
TRBV5-1	TRBJ1-4	-	-	TGCGCCAGCTCGGAACAGGGAACTAATGAAAAACTGTTTTTT	CASSEQGTNEKLFF
TRBV7-3	TRBJ2-2	-	-	TGTGCCAGCAGCTTAAGTTACACCAACACCGGGGAGCTGTTTTTT	CASSLSYTNTGELFF
TRBV5-1	TRBJ1-1	-	few	TGCGCCAGCAGCTTAACAGGGAAGGGGAGAATGAACACTGAAGCTTTCTTT	CASSLTGKGRMNTEAFF
TRBV29-1	TRBJ2-1	-	-	TGCAGCGTGCGGCCCTTGGGACAGGCGGGGCTAGCGGTCTACAATGAGCAGTTCTTC	CSVRPLGQAGLAVYNEQFF
TRBV25-1	TRBJ2-7	-	few	TGTGCCAGCAGTGAAAACAGGCCGAGCTCCTACGAGCAGTACTTC	CASSENRPSSYEQYF
TRBV29-1	TRBJ2-7	TRBD1	-	TGCAGCGTTTTGTTAACAGGGGCATCCTACGAGCAGTACTTC	CSVLLTGASYEQYF
TRBV19	TRBJ2-1	TRBD2	-	TGTGCCACCACCGGATCCGGGACTAGCGGTCACAATGAGCAGTTCTTC	CATTGSGTSGHNEQFF
TRBV6-5	TRBJ2-3	TRBD1	-	TGTGCCCGAACGACAGGGGGCTCAAGCACAGATACGCAGTATTTT	CARTTGGSSTDTQYF
TRBV7-8	TRBJ2-2	-	-	TGTGCCTCGGGATTTTCGAACACCGGGGAGCTGTTTTTT	CASGFSNTGELFF
TRBV25-1	TRBJ2-1	-	-	TGTGCCAGCAGTGGGGGCGCCGGTCGTTACAATGAGCAGTTCTTC	CASSGGAGRYNEQFF
TRBV12-5	TRBJ2-1	TRBD2	-	TGTGCTAGTGGTTTGGGGGATCCTCGGACCTCGCTAGCGGGCAATGAGCAGTTCTTC	CASGLGDPRTSLAGNEQFF
TRBV9	TRBJ2-1	-	few	TGTGCCAGCCGCTCCACAGGGCGGGAGCAGTTCTTC	CASRSTGREQFF
TRBV2	TRBJ2-2	TRBD1	-	TGTGCCAGCAGCGAAGGGACAGTAAACACCGGGGAGCTGTTTTTT	CASSEGTVNTGELFF
TRBV10-3	TRBJ2-3	TRBD1	few	TGTGCCATCACCATGACAGGGGTGGACACAGATACGCAGTATTTT	CAITMTGVDTDTQYF
TRBV11-2	TRBJ1-1	-	-	TGTGCCAGCAGCTTAACGACAGGCAACACTGAAGCTTTCTTT	CASSLTTGNTEAFF
TRBV19	TRBJ1-1	TRBD1	-	TGTGCCAGTAGATTATTCCGGGACAGGCTTGCTGAAGCTTTCTTT	CASRLFRDRLAEAFF
TRBV19	TRBJ2-3	-	-	TGTGCCAGTGTGGAACGGGGCACAGATACGCAGTATTTT	CASVERGTDTQYF
TRBV7-9	TRBJ1-1	-	-	TGTGCCAGCCTAGCGGGAGAGGTGGTAACTGAAGCTTTCTTT	CASLAGEVVTEAFF
TRBV7-2	TRBJ1-1	-	-	TGTGCCAGCAGCTTAGGCGGCCTGAACACTGAAGCTTTCTTT	CASSLGGLNTEAFF
TRBV18	TRBJ1-3	-	-	TGTGCCAGCTCACCCACAACAGTGGACTCTGGAAACACCATATATTTT	CASSPTTVDSGNTIYF
TRBV4-1	TRBJ2-7	TRBD2	-	TGCGCCAGCAGCCATGGGGGGGGTAACGAGCAGTACTTC	CASSHGGGNEQYF
TRBV5-1	TRBJ2-3	TRBD1	-	TGCGCCAGCAGCTACTTTTTGGCCGGGACAGCACCCACAGATACGCAGTATTTT	CASSYFLAGTAPTDTQYF
TRBV6-1	TRBJ1-2	-	-	TGTGCCAGCAGGCTACAGGTTAACTATGGCTACACCTTC	CASRLQVNYGYTF
TRBV4-1	TRBJ2-1	-	-	TGCGCCAGCAGTCAGTTTGGGACTGTTGCCTACAATGAGCAGTTCTTC	CASSQFGTVAYNEQFF
TRBV19	TRBJ2-1	TRBD1	few	TGTGCCAGTAGTCCTCACCCGGGACAGGGTCCTGGTGAGCAGTTCTTC	CASSPHPGQGPGEQFF
TRBV5-6	TRBJ1-3	-	-	TGTGCCAGCAGCTTGGGGATCCCCCCCAGGCGAAACACCATATATTTT	CASSLGIPPRRNTIYF
TRBV30	TRBJ1-2	-	-	TGTGCCTGGAGTCAGGGTGGGTACAGCTATGGCTACACCTTC	CAWSQGGYSYGYTF
TRBV7-9	TRBJ1-1	TRBD1	-	TGTGCCAGCAGAAAACCGACAGGGGCGAACACTGAAGCTTTCTTT	CASRKPTGANTEAFF
TRBV2	TRBJ2-1	TRBD2	few	TGTGCCAGCAGTGAACGCGGGAGCGGCTACAATGAGCAGTTCTTC	CASSERGSGYNEQFF
TRBV6-1	TRBJ1-1	-	-	TGTGCCAGCAAAGGGGACACATCTAACACTGAAGCTTTCTTT	CASKGDTSNTEAFF
TRBV6-5	TRBJ1-1	-	few	TGTGCCAGCACGGGGGGCACTGAAGCTTTCTTT	CASTGGTEAFF
TRBV29-1	TRBJ2-7	TRBD2	-	TGCAGCGTTGTCCAGGCGACTAGCGGGAGGACCACCTACGAGCAGTACTTC	CSVVQATSGRTTYEQYF
TRBV4-1	TRBJ1-6	-	-	TGCGCCAGCAGCCCCCGACAGAGCTCCTATAATTCACCCCTCCACTTT	CASSPRQSSYNSPLHF
TRBV15	TRBJ1-1	TRBD1	-	TGTGCCACCAGCCCACCGGGACAGACCTATATAATTGAAGCTTTCTTT	CATSPPGQTYIIEAFF
TRBV5-1	TRBJ2-7	TRBD1	few	TGCGCCAGCAGCACGACAGGGTCCGTCTCCTACGAGCAGTACTTC	CASSTTGSVSYEQYF
TRBV5-1	TRBJ1-4	-	-	TGCGCCAGCAGCTTCTGGCAGGGGAGTGAAAAACTGTTTTTT	CASSFWQGSEKLFF
TRBV30	TRBJ2-1	-	-	TGTGCCTGGGGGTCCGGGAATGAGCAGTTCTTC	CAWGSGNEQFF
TRBV19	TRBJ2-1	TRBD2	-	TGTGCCAGTAGTACATCGGAGCGGGGTTACAATGAGCAGTTCTTC	CASSTSERGYNEQFF
TRBV30	TRBJ1-6	-	-	TGTGCCTGGAGTGTAAGGGGGACACCTAATTCACCCCTCCACTTT	CAWSVRGTPNSPLHF
TRBV2	TRBJ2-1	TRBD2	-	TGTGCCAGCAGTCCCTCTAGCGGGAGTCCCAATGAGCAGTTCTTC	CASSPSSGSPNEQFF
TRBV7-9	TRBJ2-7	-	-	TGTGCCAGCAGCTTAGCGGGGGGACGCGAGCAGTACTTC	CASSLAGGREQYF
TRBV4-1	TRBJ1-1	-	-	TGCGCCAGCAGCCAAGATCCGGACAGCGACACTGAAGCTTTCTTT	CASSQDPDSDTEAFF
TRBV27	TRBJ1-5	TRBD1	-	TGTGCCAGCAGTTTGGGGACAGAAAATCAGCCCCAGCATTTT	CASSLGTENQPQHF
TRBV11-2	TRBJ2-1	-	-	TGTGCCAGCAGCACTTTCCGGGGGGCTTCCTACAATGAGCAGTTCTTC	CASSTFRGASYNEQFF
TRBV6-5	TRBJ2-2	-	-	TGTGCCAGCAGTTACGGGGGCAACACCGGGGAGCTGTTTTTT	CASSYGGNTGELFF
TRBV4-1	TRBJ2-2	TRBD1	-	TGCGCCAGCAGCCAATCCGGGACAGGGAACACCGGGGAGCTGTTTTTT	CASSQSGTGNTGELFF
TRBV9	TRBJ1-2	TRBD1	-	TGTGCCAGCAGCGCTTCCGGGACAGGGGTTTATGGCTACACCTTC	CASSASGTGVYGYTF
TRBV6-4	TRBJ1-2	-	-	TGTGCCAGCAGGGACCTCAAGGGGCGCGGAGGCTACACCTTC	CASRDLKGRGGYTF
TRBV7-3	TRBJ1-1	-	-	TGTGCCAGCAGCCCGGACAGTGGCGACACTGAAGCTTTCTTT	CASSPDSGDTEAFF
TRBV28	TRBJ2-2	TRBD1	-	TGTGCCAGCAGTTACGACAGGGGGCCTAGGGAGCTGTTTTTT	CASSYDRGPRELFF
TRBV5-1	TRBJ1-2	-	-	TGCGCCAGCAGCTTCGGAGACAACTATGGCTACACCTTC	CASSFGDNYGYTF
TRBV28	TRBJ1-1	-	once	TGTGCCAGCAGGGTCACAGTGAACACTGAAGCTTTCTTT	CASRVTVNTEAFF
TRBV7-9	TRBJ1-1	-	few	TGTGCCAGCGACTCCTCCGGACAGAACACTGAAGCTTTCTTT	CASDSSGQNTEAFF